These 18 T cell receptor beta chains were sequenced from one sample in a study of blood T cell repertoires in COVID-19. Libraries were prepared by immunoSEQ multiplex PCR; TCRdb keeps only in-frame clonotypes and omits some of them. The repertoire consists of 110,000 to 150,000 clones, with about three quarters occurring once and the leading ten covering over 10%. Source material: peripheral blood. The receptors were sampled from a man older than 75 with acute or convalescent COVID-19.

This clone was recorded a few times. The CDR3 coding sequence is TGTGCCAGCAGCTTAGGGCAGGGAAGGAATTCACCCCTCCACTTT. Translation: CASSLGQGRNSPLHF. The chain employs TRBV11-2 and TRBJ1-6, with D perhaps TRBD1 (5 bases). Per the germline V gene, CDR1 is SGHAT and CDR2 is FQNNGV. V was trimmed by 1 base and J by 7 bases, leaving 11 bases between them. The CDR3 is made up of 15 amino acids.

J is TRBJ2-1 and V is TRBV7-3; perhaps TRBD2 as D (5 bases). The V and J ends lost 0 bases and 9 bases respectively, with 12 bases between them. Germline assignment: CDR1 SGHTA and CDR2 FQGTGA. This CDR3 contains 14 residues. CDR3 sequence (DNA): TGTGCCAGCAGCTTAACGCCCGGAGGAGTTGAGCAGTTCTTC. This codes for CASSLTPGGVEQFF.

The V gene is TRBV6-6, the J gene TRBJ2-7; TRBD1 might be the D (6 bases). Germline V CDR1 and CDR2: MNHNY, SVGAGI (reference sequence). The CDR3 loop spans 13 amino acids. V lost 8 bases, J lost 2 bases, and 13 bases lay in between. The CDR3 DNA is TGTGCCAGCGTCCGACAGGCACCCTACGAGCAGTACTTC. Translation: CASVRQAPYEQYF.

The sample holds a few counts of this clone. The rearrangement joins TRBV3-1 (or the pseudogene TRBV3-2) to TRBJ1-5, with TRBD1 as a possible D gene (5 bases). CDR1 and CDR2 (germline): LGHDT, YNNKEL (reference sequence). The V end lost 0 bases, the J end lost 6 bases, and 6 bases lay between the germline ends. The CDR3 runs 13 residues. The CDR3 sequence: CASSQDRGQPQHF. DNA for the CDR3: TGTGCCAGCAGCCAAGATAGGGGTCAGCCCCAGCATTTT.

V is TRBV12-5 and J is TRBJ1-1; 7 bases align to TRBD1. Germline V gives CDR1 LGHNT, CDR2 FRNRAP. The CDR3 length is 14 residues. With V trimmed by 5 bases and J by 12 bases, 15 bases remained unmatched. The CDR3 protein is CASGPEGAWAKTFF. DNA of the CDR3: TGTGCTAGTGGTCCCGAGGGGGCCTGGGCGAAAACTTTCTTT.

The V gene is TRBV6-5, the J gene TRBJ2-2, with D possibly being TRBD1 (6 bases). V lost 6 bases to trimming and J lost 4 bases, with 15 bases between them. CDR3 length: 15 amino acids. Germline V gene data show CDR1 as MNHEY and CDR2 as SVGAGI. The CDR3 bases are TGTGCCAGCAGACAACAGGGTCTGGGCACCGGGGAGCTGTTTTTT. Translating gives CASRQQGLGTGELFF.

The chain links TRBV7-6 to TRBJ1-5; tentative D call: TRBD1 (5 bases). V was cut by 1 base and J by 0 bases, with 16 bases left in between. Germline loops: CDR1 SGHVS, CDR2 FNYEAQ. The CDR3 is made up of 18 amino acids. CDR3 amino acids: CASSLGPRALYSNQPQHF. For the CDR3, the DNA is TGTGCCAGCAGCTTAGGGCCCAGGGCTTTATATAGCAATCAGCCCCAGCATTTT.

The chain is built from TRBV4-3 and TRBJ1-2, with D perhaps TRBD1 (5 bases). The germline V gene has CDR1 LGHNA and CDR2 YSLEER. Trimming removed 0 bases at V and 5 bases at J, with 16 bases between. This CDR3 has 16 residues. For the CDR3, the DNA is TGCGCCAGCAGCCAAGAAAGGTCGCCAGGGACTTATGGCTACACCTTC. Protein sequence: CASSQERSPGTYGYTF.

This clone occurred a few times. CDR3 nucleotide sequence: TGTGCCAGCGGCCGTGTCACCGCAAATGAAAAACTGTTTTTT. This sequence encodes CASGRVTANEKLFF. The chain links TRBV28 to TRBJ1-4; D unclear. The germline V gene has CDR1 MDHEN and CDR2 SYDVKM. The V and J ends lost 8 bases and 5 bases respectively, with 15 bases between them. This CDR3 region has 14 residues.

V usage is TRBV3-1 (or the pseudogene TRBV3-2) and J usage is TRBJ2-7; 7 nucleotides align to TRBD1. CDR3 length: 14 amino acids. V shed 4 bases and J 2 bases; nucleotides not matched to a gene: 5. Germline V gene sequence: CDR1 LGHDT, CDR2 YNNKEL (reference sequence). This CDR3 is CASSPRDRPYEQYF. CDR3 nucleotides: TGTGCCAGCAGCCCCCGGGACAGACCCTACGAGCAGTACTTC.

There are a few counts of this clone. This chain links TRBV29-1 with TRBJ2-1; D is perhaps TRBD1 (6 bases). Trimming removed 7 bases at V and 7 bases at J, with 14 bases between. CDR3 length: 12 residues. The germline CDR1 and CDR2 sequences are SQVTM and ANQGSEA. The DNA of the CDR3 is TGCAGCGGATCCGGGACAACGAATGAGCAGTTCTTC. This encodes CSGSGTTNEQFF.

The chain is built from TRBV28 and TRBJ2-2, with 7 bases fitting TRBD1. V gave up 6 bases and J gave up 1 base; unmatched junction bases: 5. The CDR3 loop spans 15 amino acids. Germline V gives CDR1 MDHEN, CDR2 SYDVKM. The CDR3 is CASRMTGWNTGELFF. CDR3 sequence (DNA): TGTGCCAGCAGGATGACAGGGTGGAACACCGGGGAGCTGTTTTTT.

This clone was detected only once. CDR3 sequence (DNA): TGTGCCAGTAGTATGGACAGGGGTTTGGACACTGAAGCTTTCTTT. Amino acid sequence: CASSMDRGLDTEAFF. This rearrangement joins TRBV19 to TRBJ1-1, with TRBD1 matching 9 bases. The germline V gene has CDR1 LNHDA and CDR2 SQIVND (reference sequence). The V segment lost 3 bases and the J segment 3 bases; nucleotides outside the gene matches: 5. The CDR3 runs 15 residues.

CDR3 in amino acids: CASRLPGGGANIQYF. The CDR3 nucleotides read TGTGCAAGTCGCCTTCCTGGCGGGGGGGCAAACATTCAGTACTTC. The rearrangement joins TRBV12-2 to TRBJ2-4; TRBD2 is the table's D call and was not checked against the DNA. TRBV12-2 is listed as a pseudogene. The CDR3 contains 15 residues.

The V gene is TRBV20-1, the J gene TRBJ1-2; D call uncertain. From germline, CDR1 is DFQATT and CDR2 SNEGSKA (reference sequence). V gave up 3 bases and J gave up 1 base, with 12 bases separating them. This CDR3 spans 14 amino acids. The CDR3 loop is CSASLLINNYGYTF. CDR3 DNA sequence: TGCAGTGCTAGTCTATTGATCAATAACTATGGCTACACCTTC.

The CDR3 sequence: CASSFDSSANTGELFF. In DNA, the CDR3 is TGCGCCAGCAGCTTCGACTCCAGCGCGAACACCGGGGAGCTGTTTTTT. This sequence joins TRBV5-1 and TRBJ2-2; D gene uncertain. This CDR3 comprises 16 residues. Germline CDR1 reads SGHRS; CDR2 reads YFSETQ. V was trimmed by 2 bases and J by 0 bases, leaving 11 bases between them. Full variable domain (remainder filled in from reference TRBV5-1 and TRBJ2-2): KAGVTQTPRYLIKTRGQQVTLSCSPISGHRSVSWYQQTPGQGLQFLFEYFSETQRNKGNFPGRFSGRQFSNSRSEMNVSTLELGDSALYLCASSFDSSANTGELFFGEGSRLTVL.

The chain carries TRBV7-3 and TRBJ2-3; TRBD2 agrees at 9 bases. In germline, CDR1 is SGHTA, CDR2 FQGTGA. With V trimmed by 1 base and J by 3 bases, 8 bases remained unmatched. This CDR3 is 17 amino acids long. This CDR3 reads CASSLMNSGGSTDTQYF. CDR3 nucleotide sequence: TGTGCCAGCAGCTTAATGAATAGCGGGGGAAGTACAGATACGCAGTATTTT.

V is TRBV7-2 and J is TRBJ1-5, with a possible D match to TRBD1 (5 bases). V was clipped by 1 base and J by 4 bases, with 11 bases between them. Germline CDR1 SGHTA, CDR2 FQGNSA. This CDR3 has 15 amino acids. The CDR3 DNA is TGTGCCAGCAGCTTAGTGCAGGGTTTTAATCAGCCCCAGCATTTT. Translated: CASSLVQGFNQPQHF.